Below are 17 T cell receptor beta chains sequenced from a single sample in a study of cytomegalovirus exposure and HLA in healthy donors. The primer mix had 60 Vbeta and 13 Jbeta primers. Assay used: immunoSEQ multiplex PCR; TCRdb lists only in-frame clones, some missing. The table records over 150,000 clones, approximately 80% of them present only once. The source material was PBMCs. Receptor source: a girl between 2 and 10 years old in good health and CMV-seropositive.

DNA of the CDR3: TGTGCCAGCTCACCCATAGCGGGTAACTCCTACGAGCAGTACTTC. This codes for CASSPIAGNSYEQYF. The J gene is TRBJ2-7, the V gene TRBV18; 7 bases line up with TRBD2. The CDR3 spans 15 residues. V shed 3 bases, J shed 0 bases, and the junction held 5 bases outside the gene matches. Germline V lookup: CDR1 KGHSH, CDR2 LQKENI.

The chain employs TRBV7-9 and TRBJ2-7; 10 positions agree with TRBD1. The CDR3 totals 17 residues. J gave up 7 bases and V 2 bases, and 14 bases lay outside the gene matches. Germline-derived CDR1 and CDR2 are SEHNR and FQNEAQ (reference sequence). In DNA, the CDR3 is TGTGCCAGCAGCTTACCCCTCGGGGGACAGGGGCTCTCTGAGCAGTACTTC. This gives the protein CASSLPLGGQGLSEQYF.

The rearrangement links TRBV27 to TRBJ1-1; D is perhaps TRBD1 (5 bases). The germline V and J ends were trimmed by 8 bases and 2 bases, with 9 bases remaining between them. There are 12 residues in the CDR3. From germline, CDR1 is MNHEY and CDR2 SMNVEV (reference sequence). The CDR3 bases are TGTGCCAGCCGGCAGGGAAACACTGAAGCTTTCTTT. Translated: CASRQGNTEAFF.

This rearrangement joins TRBV9 to TRBJ2-3; maybe TRBD2 (5 bases). Germline V gene lookup returns CDR1 SGDLS and CDR2 YYNGEE. V was trimmed by 3 bases and J by 1 base, leaving 21 bases between them. This CDR3 comprises 18 residues. The CDR3 region is CASSGPKRELRRTDTQYF. The CDR3 bases are TGTGCCAGCAGCGGACCTAAGAGGGAGCTTCGCCGCACAGATACGCAGTATTTT.

This chain links TRBV14 with TRBJ2-2, with D possibly being TRBD2 (6 bases). Trimming stripped 3 bases from V and 6 bases from J, with 11 bases between. The CDR3 length is 14 residues. Germline values: CDR1 SGHDN, CDR2 FVKESK. This chain's CDR3 is CASSHLAGSGELFF. CDR3 nucleotide sequence: TGTGCCAGCAGCCATCTGGCGGGATCCGGGGAGCTGTTTTTT. Complete variable domain (other parts from reference TRBV14 and TRBJ2-2): EAGVTQFPSHSVIEKGQTVTLRCDPISGHDNLYWYRRVMGKEIKFLLHFVKESKQDESGMPNNRFLAERTGGTYSTLKVQPAELEDSGVYFCASSHLAGSGELFFGEGSRLTVL.

Written as DNA, the CDR3 is TGTGCCAGCTCAGCCTACGACAGGCAACCCCAGCATTTT. This gives the protein CASSAYDRQPQHF. This chain uses TRBV18 with TRBJ1-5; possible D gene TRBD1, 6 bases. The CDR3 totals 13 residues. Germline CDR1 reads KGHSH; CDR2 reads LQKENI. Deletions cut 5 bases from V and 10 bases from J, with 15 bases between.

The chain has TRBV6-6 and TRBJ2-3, with D hard to call. CDR1 and CDR2 (germline): MNHNY, SVGAGI (reference sequence). Between the trimmed V and J ends, which lost 5 bases and 0 bases, there was a span of 6 bases. The CDR3 has 13 amino acids. CDR3 in DNA: TGTGCCAGCAGTGAGAGTAGCACAGATACGCAGTATTTT. Protein sequence: CASSESSTDTQYF.

This clone was counted once. V gene TRBV30 combines with J gene TRBJ2-1, with 12 bases lining up with TRBD2. V was clipped by 1 base and J by 10 bases; unmatched bases: 5. Germline V gene lookup returns CDR1 GTSNPN and CDR2 SVGIG (reference sequence). The CDR3 covers 14 residues. The chain's CDR3 is CAWSAGTSGQEQFF. CDR3 bases: TGTGCCTGGAGTGCCGGGACTAGCGGGCAAGAGCAGTTCTTC.

V is TRBV5-1 and J is TRBJ2-3, with no clear D. The CDR3 spans 18 residues. Germline CDR1 is SGHRS and CDR2 is YFSETQ. The V and J ends lost 1 base and 1 base respectively, with 19 bases between them. In DNA form, the CDR3 reads TGCGCCAGCAGCTTGTCGGCGGTATTCCATGACCGCACAGATACGCAGTATTTT. As protein: CASSLSAVFHDRTDTQYF.

CDR3: CASSEEGTTSSSYNEQFF. The CDR3 region has the DNA TGTGCCAGCAGTGAAGAAGGGACAACTTCTTCCTCCTACAATGAGCAGTTCTTC. The chain uses TRBV25-1 and TRBJ2-1; TRBD1 is a possible D gene (6 bases). Looked up from germline, CDR1 is MGHDK and CDR2 is SYGVNS. The germline V and J ends were trimmed by 2 bases and 0 bases, with 17 bases remaining between them. CDR3 length: 18 residues. The full variable domain, completed using reference TRBV25-1 and TRBJ2-1, is EADIYQTPRYLVIGTGKKITLECSQTMGHDKMYWYQQDPGMELHLIHYSYGVNSTEKGDLSSESTVSRIRTEHFPLTLESARPSHTSQYLCASSEEGTTSSSYNEQFFGPGTRLTVL.

This chain joins TRBV30 and TRBJ1-2; possible D gene TRBD1, 5 bases. Germline CDR1 GTSNPN, CDR2 SVGIG (reference sequence). The V gene lost 5 bases and the J gene lost 6 bases, with 10 bases spanning the gap. The CDR3 length is 11 residues. For the CDR3, the DNA is TGTGCCTGGGGACGGGGGGATGGCTACACCTTC. Protein sequence: CAWGRGDGYTF. Full variable domain (remainder filled in from reference TRBV30 and TRBJ1-2): SQTIHQWPATLVQPVGSPLSLECTVEGTSNPNLYWYRQAAGRGLQLLFYSVGIGQISSEVPQNLSASRPQDRQFILSSKKLLLSDSGFYLCAWGRGDGYTFGSGTRLTVV.

V and J are TRBV5-1 and TRBJ1-3; no clear D. Germline values: CDR1 SGHRS, CDR2 YFSETQ. V lost 4 bases, J lost 4 bases, and 12 bases lay in between. This CDR3 is built from 14 residues. The CDR3: CASSPTAGGNTIYF. The CDR3 nucleotides are TGCGCCAGCAGCCCTACCGCGGGAGGAAACACCATATATTTT.

The J gene is TRBJ2-2, the V gene TRBV5-8, with TRBD1 as a possible D gene (5 bases). The CDR3 is 14 amino acids. Germline V CDR1 and CDR2: SGHTS, YDEGEE. Between the trimmed V and J ends, which lost 6 bases and 4 bases, there was a span of 13 bases. Here the CDR3 DNA reads TGTGCCAGCAACCCAGGGTTAGGCACCGGGGAGCTGTTTTTT. It codes for CASNPGLGTGELFF.

The rearrangement joins TRBV15 to TRBJ1-2; TRBD1 is a possible D gene (6 bases). There are 16 residues in the CDR3. Trimming took off 1 base at V and 0 bases at J, with 12 bases between the two ends. Germline CDR1 and CDR2: LNHNV and YYDKDF (reference sequence). The CDR3 reads CATSRGRTDPNYGYTF. Here the CDR3 DNA reads TGTGCCACCAGCAGAGGCAGGACAGATCCTAACTATGGCTACACCTTC.

The chain joins TRBV6-6 to TRBJ1-5; possibly TRBD1 for D (5 bases). The germline V and J ends were trimmed by 8 bases and 2 bases, with 10 bases remaining between them. The germline V gene encodes CDR1 MNHNY and CDR2 SVGAGI (reference sequence). The CDR3 consists of 13 residues. The CDR3 nucleotides read TGTGCCAGCGGGGGGGTCGGCAATCAGCCCCAGCATTTT. Its protein product is CASGGVGNQPQHF.

The gene calls are TRBV28 and TRBJ2-5, with a possible D match to TRBD1 (6 bases). V shed 5 bases and J shed 2 bases, with 18 bases lying between them. The CDR3 has 16 amino acids. The germline V gene encodes CDR1 MDHEN and CDR2 SYDVKM. The CDR3 region is CASSHAPQGQQETQYF. The CDR3 DNA reads as TGTGCCAGCAGTCATGCCCCCCAAGGACAGCAAGAGACCCAGTACTTC.

This clone occurred once. The chain uses TRBV27 and TRBJ1-5, with 7 bases lining up with TRBD1. Unmatched junction bases numbered 4, after V lost 1 base and J lost 1 base. In germline, CDR1 is MNHEY, CDR2 SMNVEV (reference sequence). There are 16 residues in the CDR3. The CDR3 DNA sequence: TGTGCCAGCAGTTTATTTTCAGGGGGAAGCAATCAGCCCCAGCATTTT. The encoded protein is CASSLFSGGSNQPQHF.